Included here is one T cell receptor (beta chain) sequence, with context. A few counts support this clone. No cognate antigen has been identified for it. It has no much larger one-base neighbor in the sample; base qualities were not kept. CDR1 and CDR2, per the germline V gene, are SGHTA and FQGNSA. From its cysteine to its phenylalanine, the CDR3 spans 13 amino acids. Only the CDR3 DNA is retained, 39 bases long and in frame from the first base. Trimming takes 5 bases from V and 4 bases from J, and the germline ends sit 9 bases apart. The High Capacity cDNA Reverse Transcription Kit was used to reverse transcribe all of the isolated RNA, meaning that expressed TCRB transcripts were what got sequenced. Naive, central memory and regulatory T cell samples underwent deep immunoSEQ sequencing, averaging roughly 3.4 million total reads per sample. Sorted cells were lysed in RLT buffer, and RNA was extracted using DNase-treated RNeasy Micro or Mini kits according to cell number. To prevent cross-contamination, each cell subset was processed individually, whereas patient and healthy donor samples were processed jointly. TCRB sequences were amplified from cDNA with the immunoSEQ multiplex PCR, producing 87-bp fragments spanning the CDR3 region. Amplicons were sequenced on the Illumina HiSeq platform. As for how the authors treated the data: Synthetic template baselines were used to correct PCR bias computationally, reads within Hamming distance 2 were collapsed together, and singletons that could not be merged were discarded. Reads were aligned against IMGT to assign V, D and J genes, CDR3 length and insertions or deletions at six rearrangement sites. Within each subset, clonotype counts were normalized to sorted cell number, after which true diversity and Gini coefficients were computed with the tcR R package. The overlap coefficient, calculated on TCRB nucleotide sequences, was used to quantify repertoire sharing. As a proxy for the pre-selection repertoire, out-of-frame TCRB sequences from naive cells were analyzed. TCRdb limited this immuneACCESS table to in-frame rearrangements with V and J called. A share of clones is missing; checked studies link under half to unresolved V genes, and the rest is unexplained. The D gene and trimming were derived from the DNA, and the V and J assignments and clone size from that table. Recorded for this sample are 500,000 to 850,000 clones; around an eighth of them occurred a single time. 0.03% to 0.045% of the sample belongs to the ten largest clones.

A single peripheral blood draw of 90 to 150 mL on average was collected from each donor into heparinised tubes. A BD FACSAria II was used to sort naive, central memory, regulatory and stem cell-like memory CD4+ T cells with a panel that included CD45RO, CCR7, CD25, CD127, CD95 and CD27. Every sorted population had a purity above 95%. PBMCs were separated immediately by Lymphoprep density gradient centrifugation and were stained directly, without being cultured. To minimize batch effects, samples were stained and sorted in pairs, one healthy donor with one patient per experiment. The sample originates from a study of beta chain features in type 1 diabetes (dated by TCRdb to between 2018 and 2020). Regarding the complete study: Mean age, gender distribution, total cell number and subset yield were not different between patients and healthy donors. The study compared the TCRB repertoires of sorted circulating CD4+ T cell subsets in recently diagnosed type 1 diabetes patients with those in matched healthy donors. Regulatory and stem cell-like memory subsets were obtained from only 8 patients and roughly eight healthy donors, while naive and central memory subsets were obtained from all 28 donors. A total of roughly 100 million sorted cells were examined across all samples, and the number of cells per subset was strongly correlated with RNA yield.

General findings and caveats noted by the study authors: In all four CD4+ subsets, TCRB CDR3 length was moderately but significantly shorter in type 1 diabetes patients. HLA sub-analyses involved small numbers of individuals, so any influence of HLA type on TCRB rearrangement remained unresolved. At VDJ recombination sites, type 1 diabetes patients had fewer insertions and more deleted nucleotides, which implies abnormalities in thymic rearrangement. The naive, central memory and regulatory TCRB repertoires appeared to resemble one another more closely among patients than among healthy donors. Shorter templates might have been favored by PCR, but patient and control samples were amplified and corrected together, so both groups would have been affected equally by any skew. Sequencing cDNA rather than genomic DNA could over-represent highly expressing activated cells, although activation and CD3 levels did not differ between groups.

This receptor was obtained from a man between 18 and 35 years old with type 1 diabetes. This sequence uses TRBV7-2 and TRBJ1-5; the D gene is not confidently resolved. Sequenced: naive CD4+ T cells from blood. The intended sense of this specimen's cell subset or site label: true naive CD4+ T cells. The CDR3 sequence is CASSGRANQPQHF. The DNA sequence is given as TGTGCCAGCAGCGGGCGGGCAAATCAGCCCCAGCATTTT.